Presented here are 9 T cell receptor beta chains from one specimen sequenced in a study of OX40 agonist ivuxolimab in advanced cancers. The repertoire was sequenced with immunoSEQ multiplex PCR; TCRdb's copy has only in-frame clones and lacks some. Among 43,000 or so clones, 88% were seen once, and the ten largest hold about 1%. The sequencing used CD4+ or CD8+ T cells sorted from blood, collected in a trial of the OX40 agonist ivuxolimab. The receptor set was obtained from an adult with an advanced solid tumor such as melanoma, head and neck, liver or kidney cancer.

The CDR3 protein is CASSSRLAGDPSYEQYF. CDR3 sequence (DNA): TGTGCCAGCAGCTCAAGACTAGCGGGAGACCCTTCCTACGAGCAGTACTTC. This rearrangement joins TRBV7-8 to TRBJ2-7; TRBD2 matches at 12 bases. Germline V gene sequence: CDR1 SGHVS, CDR2 FQNEAQ. V lost 4 bases, J lost 1 base, and 8 bases stayed unmatched. The CDR3 is made up of 17 amino acids. Complete variable domain (other parts from reference TRBV7-8 and TRBJ2-7): GAGVSQSPRYKVAKRGQDVALRCDPISGHVSLFWYQQALGQGPEFLTYFQNEAQLDKSGLPSDRFFAERPEGSVSTLKIQRTQQEDSAVYLCASSSRLAGDPSYEQYFGPGTRLTVT.

This clone showed up just once. A much larger clone sits a single nucleotide away, making a read error possible. The CDR3 DNA reads as TGTGCCAGCAGCTTAGACGGGGGAGTATTTACCGGGGAGCCGTTTTTT. It codes for CASSLDGGVFTGEPFF. V and J are TRBV11-1 and TRBJ2-2, with D tentatively TRBD2 (6 bases). CDR1 is SGHAT and CDR2 is FQDESV in the germline V gene (reference sequence). CDR3 length: 16 amino acids.

The chain couples TRBV10-3 to TRBJ1-1; 10 positions match TRBD1. The CDR3 has 14 residues. Germline CDR1 ENHRY, CDR2 SYGVKD. After removal of 7 bases from V and 3 bases from J, the junction contained 5 bases not matched to a gene. The CDR3 nucleotides are TGTGCCATCACCCGCGGGACAGGGGACACTGAAGCTTTCTTT. It yields the protein CAITRGTGDTEAFF.

The rearrangement joins TRBV5-4 to TRBJ2-1, with 12 bases aligning to TRBD2. The junction had 1 base not matched to a gene; V was cut back by 3 bases and J by 3 bases. Germline CDR1 SGHNT, CDR2 YYREEE (reference sequence). The CDR3 covers 15 residues. The DNA for the CDR3 is TGTGCCAGCAGCTGGGGACTAGCGGGCTACAATGAGCAGTTCTTC. It translates to CASSWGLAGYNEQFF.

The rearrangement links TRBV30 to TRBJ2-7; 12 positions agree with TRBD2. J lost 3 bases, V lost 6 bases, and 6 bases had no gene match. CDR3 size: 14 residues. The germline CDR1 and CDR2 sequences are GTSNPN and SVGIG (reference sequence). The chain's CDR3 is CACRLAGDFYEQYF. The CDR3 DNA is TGTGCCTGCCGACTAGCGGGAGATTTCTACGAGCAGTACTTC.

The chain carries TRBV29-1 and TRBJ1-4; D not resolved. V lost 4 bases, J lost 7 bases, and 10 bases lay in between. From germline, CDR1 is SQVTM and CDR2 ANQGSEA. CDR3 length equals 12 residues. The CDR3: CSVGPTGEKLFF. CDR3 in DNA: TGCAGCGTTGGGCCTACGGGTGAAAAACTGTTTTTT.

The chain carries TRBV7-8 and TRBJ2-3; TRBD2 might be the D (5 bases). Trimming removed 0 bases from V and 0 bases from J, with 10 bases in between. This CDR3 is 16 amino acids long. Germline CDR1 and CDR2: SGHVS and FQNEAQ. The CDR3 DNA follows: TGTGCCAGCAGCTTAGCGCCGCTAGCCAGCACAGATACGCAGTATTTT. Translated: CASSLAPLASTDTQYF. Looking up the rest from reference TRBV7-8 and TRBJ2-3 gives the full variable domain: GAGVSQSPRYKVAKRGQDVALRCDPISGHVSLFWYQQALGQGPEFLTYFQNEAQLDKSGLPSDRFFAERPEGSVSTLKIQRTQQEDSAVYLCASSLAPLASTDTQYFGPGTRLTVL.

The chain links TRBV27 to TRBJ2-7; 15 bases are a match to TRBD2. V trimming: 4 bases; J trimming: 3 bases; junction bases outside the gene matches: 7. The CDR3 consists of 17 residues. The germline V gene has CDR1 MNHEY and CDR2 SMNVEV (reference sequence). The CDR3 DNA reads as TGTGCCAGCAGTTCTCGGACTAGCGGGAGGGTTAGCTACGAGCAGTACTTC. Translated, it gives CASSSRTSGRVSYEQYF.

This chain links TRBV10-3 with TRBJ2-1, with 7 positions matching TRBD2. Germline V gene lookup returns CDR1 ENHRY and CDR2 SYGVKD. J lost 5 bases, V lost 10 bases, and 11 bases had no gene match. The CDR3 is made up of 14 amino acids. Written as DNA, the CDR3 is TGTGCCAGCCTCGGGGGGAGCGCCAACAATGAGCAGTTCTTC. It specifies CASLGGSANNEQFF.